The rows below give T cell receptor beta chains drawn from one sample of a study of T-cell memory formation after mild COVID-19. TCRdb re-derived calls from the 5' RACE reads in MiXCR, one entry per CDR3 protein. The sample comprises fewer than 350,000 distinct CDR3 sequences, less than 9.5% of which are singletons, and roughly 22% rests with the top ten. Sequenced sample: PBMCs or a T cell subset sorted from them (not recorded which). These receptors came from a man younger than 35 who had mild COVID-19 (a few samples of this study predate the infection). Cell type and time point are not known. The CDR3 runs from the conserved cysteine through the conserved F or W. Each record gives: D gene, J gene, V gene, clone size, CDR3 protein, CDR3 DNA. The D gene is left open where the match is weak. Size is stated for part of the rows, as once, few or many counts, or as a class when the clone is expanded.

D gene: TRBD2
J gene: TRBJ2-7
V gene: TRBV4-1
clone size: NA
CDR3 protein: CASSQASGGSSYEQYF
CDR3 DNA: TGCGCCAGCAGCCAAGCGTCGGGGGGAAGCTCCTACGAGCAGTACTTC

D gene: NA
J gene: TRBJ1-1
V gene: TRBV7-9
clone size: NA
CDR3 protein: CASSLTGFEAFF
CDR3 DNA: TGTGCCAGCAGCTTAACGGGGTTTGAAGCTTTCTTT

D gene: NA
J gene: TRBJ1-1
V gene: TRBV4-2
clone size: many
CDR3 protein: CASSQDIRETEAFF
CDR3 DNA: TGTGCCAGCAGCCAAGATATCAGGGAGACTGAAGCTTTCTTT

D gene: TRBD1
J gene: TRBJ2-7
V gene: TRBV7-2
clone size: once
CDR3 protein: CASSLAPTGNEQYF
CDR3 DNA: TGTGCCAGCAGCTTAGCGCCGACAGGGAACGAGCAGTACTTC

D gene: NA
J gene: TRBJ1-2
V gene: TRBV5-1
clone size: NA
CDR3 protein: CASRAGPWLGTNYGYTF
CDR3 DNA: TGCGCCAGCAGGGCGGGCCCCTGGCTCGGCACTAACTATGGCTACACCTTC

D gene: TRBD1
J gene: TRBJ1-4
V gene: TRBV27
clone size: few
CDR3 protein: CASSPGTAINEKLFF
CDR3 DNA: TGTGCCAGCAGTCCCGGGACAGCGATTAATGAAAAACTGTTTTTT

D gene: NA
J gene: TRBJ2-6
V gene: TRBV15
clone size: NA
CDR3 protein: CATSRDTAAGANVLTF
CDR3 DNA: TGTGCCACCAGCAGAGATACGGCGGCTGGGGCCAACGTCCTGACTTTC

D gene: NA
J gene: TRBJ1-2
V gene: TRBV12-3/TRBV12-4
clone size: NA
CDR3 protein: CASSLQGIHYGYTF
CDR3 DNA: TGTGCCAGCAGCTTGCAGGGAATCCACTATGGCTACACCTTC

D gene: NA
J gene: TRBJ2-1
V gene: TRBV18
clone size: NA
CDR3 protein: CASSPGARISYNEQFF
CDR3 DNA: TGTGCCAGCTCACCAGGAGCCCGGATCTCCTACAATGAGCAGTTCTTC

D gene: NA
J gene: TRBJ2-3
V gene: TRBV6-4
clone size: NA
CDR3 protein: CASSDGEGEADTQYF
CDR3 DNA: TGTGCCAGCAGTGACGGGGAGGGGGAGGCAGATACGCAGTATTTT

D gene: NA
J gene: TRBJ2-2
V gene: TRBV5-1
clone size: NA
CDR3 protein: CASSLGTLPGELFF
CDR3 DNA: TGCGCCAGCAGCTTGGGGACCCTCCCCGGGGAGCTGTTTTTT

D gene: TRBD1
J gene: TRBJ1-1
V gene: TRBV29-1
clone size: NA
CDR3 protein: CSVGQGGTEAFF
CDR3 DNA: TGCAGCGTTGGGCAGGGGGGGACTGAAGCTTTCTTT

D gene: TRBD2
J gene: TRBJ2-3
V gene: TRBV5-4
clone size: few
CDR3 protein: CASSPSGVRTDTQYF
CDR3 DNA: TGTGCCAGCAGTCCTAGCGGGGTGCGCACAGATACGCAGTATTTT

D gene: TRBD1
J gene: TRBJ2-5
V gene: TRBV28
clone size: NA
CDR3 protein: CASSSPLGGQGGETQYF
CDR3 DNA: TGTGCCAGCAGCTCCCCCCTGGGGGGACAGGGTGGGGAGACCCAGTACTTC

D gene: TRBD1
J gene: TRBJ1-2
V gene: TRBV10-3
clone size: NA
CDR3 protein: CAIRGGTGSYGYTF
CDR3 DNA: TGTGCCATCAGAGGGGGGACAGGGAGCTATGGCTACACCTTC

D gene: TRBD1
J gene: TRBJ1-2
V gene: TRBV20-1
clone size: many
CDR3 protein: CSARDRTGYGYTF
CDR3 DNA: TGCAGTGCTAGAGATCGGACAGGCTATGGCTACACCTTC

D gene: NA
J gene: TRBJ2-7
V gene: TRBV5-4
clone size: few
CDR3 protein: CASTLGGRSRDEQYF
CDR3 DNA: TGTGCCAGCACTCTGGGGGGCAGGAGTCGCGACGAGCAGTACTTC

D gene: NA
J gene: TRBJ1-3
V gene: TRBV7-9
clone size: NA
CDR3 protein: CASTPPWGGPRNTIYF
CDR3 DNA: TGTGCCAGCACCCCTCCGTGGGGGGGGCCGAGAAACACCATATATTTT

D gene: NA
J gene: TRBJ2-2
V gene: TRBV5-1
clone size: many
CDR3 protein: CASSPSGSTGELFF
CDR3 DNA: TGCGCCAGCAGCCCCAGTGGGAGCACCGGGGAGCTGTTTTTT

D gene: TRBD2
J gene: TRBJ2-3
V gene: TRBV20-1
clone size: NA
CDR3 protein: CSAAGGLAGIKADTQYF
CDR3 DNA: TGCAGTGCCGCCGGGGGGCTAGCGGGGATAAAGGCAGATACGCAGTATTTT

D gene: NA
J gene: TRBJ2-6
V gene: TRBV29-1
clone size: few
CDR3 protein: CSVEDISGANVLTF
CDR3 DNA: TGCAGCGTTGAAGACATCTCTGGGGCCAACGTCCTGACTTTC

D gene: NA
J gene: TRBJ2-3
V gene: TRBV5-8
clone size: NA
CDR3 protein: CASSLETGGRDTQYF
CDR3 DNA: TGTGCCAGCAGCTTGGAAACAGGAGGAAGAGATACGCAGTATTTT

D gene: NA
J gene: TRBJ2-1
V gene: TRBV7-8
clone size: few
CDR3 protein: CASSPYVGYSYNEQFF
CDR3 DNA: TGTGCCAGCAGCCCTTACGTCGGGTACTCCTACAATGAGCAGTTCTTC

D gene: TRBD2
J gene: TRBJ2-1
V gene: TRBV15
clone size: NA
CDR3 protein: CATSFSGGAYNEQFF
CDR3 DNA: TGTGCCACCAGCTTTAGCGGGGGGGCATACAATGAGCAGTTCTTC

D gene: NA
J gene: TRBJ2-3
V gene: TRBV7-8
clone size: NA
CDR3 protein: CASSLQRTRDTQYF
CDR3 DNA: TGTGCCAGCAGCTTACAGCGGACTCGAGATACGCAGTATTTT

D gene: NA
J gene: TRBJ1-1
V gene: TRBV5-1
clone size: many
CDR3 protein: CASSLEPVFTEAFF
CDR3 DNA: TGCGCCAGCAGCTTGGAGCCGGTGTTCACTGAAGCTTTCTTT

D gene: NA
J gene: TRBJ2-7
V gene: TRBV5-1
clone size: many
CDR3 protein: CASSLEGVEGHEQYF
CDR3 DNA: TGCGCCAGCAGCTTGGAGGGGGTAGAGGGCCACGAGCAGTACTTC

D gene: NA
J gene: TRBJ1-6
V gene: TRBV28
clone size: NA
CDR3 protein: CASSPSPNSPLHF
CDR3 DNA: TGTGCCAGCAGCCCTTCACCTAATTCACCCCTCCACTTT

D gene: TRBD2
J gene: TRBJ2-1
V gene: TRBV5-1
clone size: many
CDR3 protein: CASSLLPAGGPGDEQFF
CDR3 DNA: TGCGCCAGCAGCTTGCTGCCAGCGGGGGGGCCCGGAGATGAGCAGTTCTTC

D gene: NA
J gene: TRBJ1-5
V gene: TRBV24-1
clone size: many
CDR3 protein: CATSELDTIINQPQHF
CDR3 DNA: TGTGCCACCAGTGAGTTGGACACCATAATCAATCAGCCCCAGCATTTT

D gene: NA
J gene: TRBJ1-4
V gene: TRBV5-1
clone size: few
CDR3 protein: CASSSPGGQRDEKLFF
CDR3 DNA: TGCGCCAGCAGCTCCCCGGGGGGGCAGAGGGATGAAAAACTGTTTTTT

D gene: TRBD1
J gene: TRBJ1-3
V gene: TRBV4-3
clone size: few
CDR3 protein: CASSQDSRGPGNTIYF
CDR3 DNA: TGCGCCAGCAGCCAAGATAGCAGGGGGCCTGGAAACACCATATATTTT

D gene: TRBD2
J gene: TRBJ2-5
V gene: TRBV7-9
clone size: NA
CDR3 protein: CASSLPRGLAGAGETQYF
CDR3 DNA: TGTGCCAGCAGCTTACCCCGGGGACTAGCGGGGGCCGGGGAGACCCAGTACTTC

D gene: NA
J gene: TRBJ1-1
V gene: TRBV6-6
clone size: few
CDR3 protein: CASSYMTGQRNTEAFF
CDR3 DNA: TGTGCCAGCAGTTACATGACCGGACAGAGAAACACTGAAGCTTTCTTT

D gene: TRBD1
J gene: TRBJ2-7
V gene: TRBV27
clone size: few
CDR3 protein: CASSDTWDRAFYEQYF
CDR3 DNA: TGTGCCAGCAGTGACACATGGGACAGGGCCTTCTACGAGCAGTACTTC

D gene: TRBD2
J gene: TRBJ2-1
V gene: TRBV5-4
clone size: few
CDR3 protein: CASSLARSGGSEQFF
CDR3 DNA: TGTGCCAGCAGCTTGGCGAGGAGCGGGGGGTCTGAGCAGTTCTTC

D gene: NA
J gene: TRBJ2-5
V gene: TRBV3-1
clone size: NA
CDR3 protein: CASSHPAGGIRETQYF
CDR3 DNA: TGTGCCAGCAGCCACCCCGCAGGGGGGATCAGAGAGACCCAGTACTTC

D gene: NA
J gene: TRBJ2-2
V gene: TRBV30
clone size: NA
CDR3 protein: CAWSVEVHLANTGELFF
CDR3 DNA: TGTGCCTGGAGTGTCGAGGTCCACCTAGCGAACACCGGGGAGCTGTTTTTT

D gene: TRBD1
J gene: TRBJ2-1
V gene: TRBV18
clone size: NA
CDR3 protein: CASSFARDRAVNEQFF
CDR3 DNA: TGTGCCAGCTCGTTCGCCCGGGACAGGGCCGTCAATGAGCAGTTCTTC

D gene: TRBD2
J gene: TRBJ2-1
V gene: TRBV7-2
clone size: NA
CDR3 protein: CASSHPSRGGTSGASSYNEQFF
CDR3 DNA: TGTGCCAGCAGTCATCCTTCCCGGGGCGGGACTAGCGGGGCGAGCTCCTACAATGAGCAGTTCTTC

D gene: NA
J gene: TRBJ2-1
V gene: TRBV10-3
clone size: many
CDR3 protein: CAISEGQTSSYNEQFF
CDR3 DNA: TGTGCCATCAGTGAGGGACAGACAAGCTCCTACAATGAGCAGTTCTTC